This T cell receptor beta chain was found in a study of T cell responses to AZD1222 COVID-19 vaccine. Per germline, CDR1 LNHNV and CDR2 YYDKDF (reference sequence). Trimming left V 0 bases short and J 4 bases short, with 12 bases between. The CDR3 consists of 16 residues. Here immunoSEQ multiplex PCR was the method, and the copy in TCRdb shows in-frame clones only, minus some. The sample has tens of thousands of clones; about nine tenths are singletons. The chain links TRBV15 to TRBJ2-2; the D is unclear. This sample comprised peripheral blood, obtained 28 days after the second AZD1222 dose. The origin of this receptor is an adult who received the AZD1222 COVID-19 vaccine. CDR3 amino acids: CATSRDLRVTTGELFF. DNA of the CDR3: TGTGCCACCAGCAGAGATCTCCGGGTGACCACCGGGGAGCTGTTTTTT.